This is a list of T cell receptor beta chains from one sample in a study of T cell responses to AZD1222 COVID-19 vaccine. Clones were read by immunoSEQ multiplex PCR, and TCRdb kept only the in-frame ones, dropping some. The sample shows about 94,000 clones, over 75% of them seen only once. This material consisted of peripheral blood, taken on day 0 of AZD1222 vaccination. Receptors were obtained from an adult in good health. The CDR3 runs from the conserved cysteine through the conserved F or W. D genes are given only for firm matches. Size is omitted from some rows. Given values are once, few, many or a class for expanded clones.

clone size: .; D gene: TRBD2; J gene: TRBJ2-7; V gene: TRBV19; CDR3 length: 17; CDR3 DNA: TGTGCCAGTAGTCATCGGGGGGACTCGACTTACTCCTACGAGCAGTACTTC; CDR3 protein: CASSHRGDSTYSYEQYF
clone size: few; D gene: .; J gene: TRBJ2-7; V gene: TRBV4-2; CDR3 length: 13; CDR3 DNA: TGTGCCAGCAGCCTCTTACTAGTTCAAGAGCAGTACTTC; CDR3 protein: CASSLLLVQEQYF
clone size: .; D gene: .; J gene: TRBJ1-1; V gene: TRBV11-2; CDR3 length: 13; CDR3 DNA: TGTGCCAGCAGTTCCAGGGGACGCACTGAAGCTTTCTTT; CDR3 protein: CASSSRGRTEAFF
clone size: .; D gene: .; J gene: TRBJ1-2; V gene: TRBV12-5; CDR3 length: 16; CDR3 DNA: TGTGCTAGTGGGCTGGTCGTCGGGGCTTCTAACTATGGCTACACCTTC; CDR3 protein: CASGLVVGASNYGYTF
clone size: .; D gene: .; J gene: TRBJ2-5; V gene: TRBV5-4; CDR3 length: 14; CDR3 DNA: TGTGCCAGCAGCTCCCAGGGTAGCCGAGAGACCCAGTACTTC; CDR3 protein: CASSSQGSRETQYF
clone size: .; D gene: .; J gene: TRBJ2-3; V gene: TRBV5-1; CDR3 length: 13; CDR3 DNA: TGCGCCAGCAGCTCGACTAGCACAGATACGCAGTATTTT; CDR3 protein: CASSSTSTDTQYF
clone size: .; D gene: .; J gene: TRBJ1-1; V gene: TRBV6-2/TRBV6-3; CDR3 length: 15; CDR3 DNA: TGTGCCAGCAGTTCCCGGGGGCGGGTGAACACTGAAGCTTTCTTT; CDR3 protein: CASSSRGRVNTEAFF
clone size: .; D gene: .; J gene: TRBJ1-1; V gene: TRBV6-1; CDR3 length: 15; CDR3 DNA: TGTGCCAGCAGTGAGCCAGGGGCTATGAACACTGAAGCTTTCTTT; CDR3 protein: CASSEPGAMNTEAFF
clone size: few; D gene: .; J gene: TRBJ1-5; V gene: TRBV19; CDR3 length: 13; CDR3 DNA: TGTGCCAGTAGTATAGACAGGGATCAGCCCCAGCATTTT; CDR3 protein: CASSIDRDQPQHF
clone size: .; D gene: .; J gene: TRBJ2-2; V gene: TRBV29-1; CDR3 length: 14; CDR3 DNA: TGCAGCGTCGCCAACAATAGGGACACCGGGGAGCTGTTTTTT; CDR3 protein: CSVANNRDTGELFF
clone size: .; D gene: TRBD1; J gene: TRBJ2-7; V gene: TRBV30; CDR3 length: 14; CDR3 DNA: TGTGCCTCAATAACAAGGACAGGGGCGACCGAGCAGTACTTC; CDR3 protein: CASITRTGATEQYF
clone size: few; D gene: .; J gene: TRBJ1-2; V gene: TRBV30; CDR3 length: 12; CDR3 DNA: TGTGCCTGGAGGGGACTTAGCTATGGCTACACCTTC; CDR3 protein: CAWRGLSYGYTF
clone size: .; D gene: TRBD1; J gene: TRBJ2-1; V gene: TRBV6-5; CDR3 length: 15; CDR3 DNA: TGTGCCAGCACCAATATGGGACAGGGGGTTGATGAGCAGTTCTTC; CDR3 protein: CASTNMGQGVDEQFF
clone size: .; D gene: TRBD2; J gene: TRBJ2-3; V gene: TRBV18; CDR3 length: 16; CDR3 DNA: TGTGCCAGCTCACCACCGGTAGCGGGAGGCACAGATACGCAGTATTTT; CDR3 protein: CASSPPVAGGTDTQYF
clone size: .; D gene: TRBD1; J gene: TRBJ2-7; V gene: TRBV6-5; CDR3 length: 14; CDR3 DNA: TGTGCCAGCAGGTACCGGGACAGGGGCCACGAGCAGTACTTC; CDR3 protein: CASRYRDRGHEQYF
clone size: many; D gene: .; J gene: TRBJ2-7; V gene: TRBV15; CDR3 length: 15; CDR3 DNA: TGTGCCACCAGCATCCTCCTGGGGGGAACCCACGAGCAGTACTTC; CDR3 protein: CATSILLGGTHEQYF
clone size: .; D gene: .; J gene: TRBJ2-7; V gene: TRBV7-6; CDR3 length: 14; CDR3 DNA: TGTGCCAGCAGCTCGAACCGACAGTCCTACGAGCAGTACTTC; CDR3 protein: CASSSNRQSYEQYF
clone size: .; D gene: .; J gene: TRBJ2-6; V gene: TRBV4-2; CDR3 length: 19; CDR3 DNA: TGTGCCAGCAGCCAAGATTGGCGGCAGTTCCTCTCTGGGGCCAACGTCCTGACTTTC; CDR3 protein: CASSQDWRQFLSGANVLTF
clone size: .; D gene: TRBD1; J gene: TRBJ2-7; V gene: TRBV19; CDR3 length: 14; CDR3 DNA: TGTGCCAGTAGTCCCCACACAGGGGGCTACGAGCAGTACTTC; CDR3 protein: CASSPHTGGYEQYF
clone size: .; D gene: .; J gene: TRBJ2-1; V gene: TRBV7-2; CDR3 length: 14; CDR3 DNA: TGTGCCAGCACCTGGGGCAGGGCAGGCAATGAGCAGTTCTTC; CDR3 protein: CASTWGRAGNEQFF
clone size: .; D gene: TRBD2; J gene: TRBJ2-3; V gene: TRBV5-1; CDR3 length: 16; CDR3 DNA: TGCGCCAGCAGCCAGGGACTAGCGGGGGGTACAGATACGCAGTATTTT; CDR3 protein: CASSQGLAGGTDTQYF
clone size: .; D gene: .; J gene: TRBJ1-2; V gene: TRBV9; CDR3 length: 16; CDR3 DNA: TGTGCCAGCAGCGTAGATCAAGGAGGATCCGGCTATGGCTACACCTTC; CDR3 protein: CASSVDQGGSGYGYTF
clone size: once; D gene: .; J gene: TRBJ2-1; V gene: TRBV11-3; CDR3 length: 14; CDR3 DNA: TGTGCCAGCAGCTTAGATTCCTCCTACAATGAGCAGTTCTTC; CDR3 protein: CASSLDSSYNEQFF
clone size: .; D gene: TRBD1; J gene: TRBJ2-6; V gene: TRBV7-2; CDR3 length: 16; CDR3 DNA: TGTGCCAGCGAGCCCACAGGGGGCACTGGGGCCAACGTCCTGACTTTC; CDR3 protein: CASEPTGGTGANVLTF
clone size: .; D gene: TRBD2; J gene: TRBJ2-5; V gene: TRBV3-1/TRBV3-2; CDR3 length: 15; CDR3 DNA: TGTGCCAGCAGCCACAGACTAGCGGTTGGGGAGACCCAGTACTTC; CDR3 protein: CASSHRLAVGETQYF
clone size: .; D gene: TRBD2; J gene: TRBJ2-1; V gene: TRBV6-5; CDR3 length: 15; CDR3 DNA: TGTGCCAGCAGGGGACTAGCGGGCTCCTACAATGAGCAGTTCTTC; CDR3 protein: CASRGLAGSYNEQFF
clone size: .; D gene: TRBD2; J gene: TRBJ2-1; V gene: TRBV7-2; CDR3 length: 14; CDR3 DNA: TGTGCCAGCGATAGACTAGCGGGGGGCACTGAGCAGTTCTTC; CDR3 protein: CASDRLAGGTEQFF
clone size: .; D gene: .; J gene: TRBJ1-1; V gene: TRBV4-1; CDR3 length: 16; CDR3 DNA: TGCGCCAGCAGCCAACCTACGACAGGAAAAAACACTGAAGCTTTCTTT; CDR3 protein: CASSQPTTGKNTEAFF
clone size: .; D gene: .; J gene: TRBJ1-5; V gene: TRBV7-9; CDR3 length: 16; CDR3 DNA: TGTGCCAGCAGCTTAAGCGGGGGCAGGGGAGACCAGCCCCAGCATTTT; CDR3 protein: CASSLSGGRGDQPQHF
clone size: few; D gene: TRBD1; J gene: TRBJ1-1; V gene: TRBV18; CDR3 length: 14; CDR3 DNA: TGTGCCAGCTCCTGGGACAGCCTGAACACTGAAGCTTTCTTT; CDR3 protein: CASSWDSLNTEAFF
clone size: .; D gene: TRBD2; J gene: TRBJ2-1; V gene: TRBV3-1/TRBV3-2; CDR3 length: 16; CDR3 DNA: TGTGCCAGCAGCCAAGTAGGGGCGGGGGGGCCTCTTGAGCAGTTCTTC; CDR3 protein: CASSQVGAGGPLEQFF
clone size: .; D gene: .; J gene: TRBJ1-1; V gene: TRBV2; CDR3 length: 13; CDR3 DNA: TGTGCCAAGCAAACAGGAATGAACACTGAAGCTTTCTTT; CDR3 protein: CAKQTGMNTEAFF
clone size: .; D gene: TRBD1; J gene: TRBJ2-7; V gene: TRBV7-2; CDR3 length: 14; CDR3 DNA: TGTGCCAGCAGCACCGGGACAGGCCGATACGAGCAGTACTTC; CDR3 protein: CASSTGTGRYEQYF
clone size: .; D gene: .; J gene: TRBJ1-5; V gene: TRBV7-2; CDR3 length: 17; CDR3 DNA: TGTGCCAGCAGCTTATCCCCGGAGATAGATAGCAATCAGCCCCAGCATTTT; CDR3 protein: CASSLSPEIDSNQPQHF
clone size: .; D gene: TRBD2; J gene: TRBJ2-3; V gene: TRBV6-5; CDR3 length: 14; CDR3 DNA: TGTGCCAGCAGTTCCGGGACTATGACAGATACGCAGTATTTT; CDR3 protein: CASSSGTMTDTQYF
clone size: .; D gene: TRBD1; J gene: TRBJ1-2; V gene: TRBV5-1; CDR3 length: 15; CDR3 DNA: TGCGCCAGCAGCCCCTGGGGGGACAGGGATTATGGCTACACCTTC; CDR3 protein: CASSPWGDRDYGYTF
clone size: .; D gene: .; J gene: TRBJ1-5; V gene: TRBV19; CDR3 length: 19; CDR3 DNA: TGTGCCAGTAGTATAGAGAGAGGGCAGGGAGGGAACAGCAATCAGCCCCAGCATTTT; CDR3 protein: CASSIERGQGGNSNQPQHF
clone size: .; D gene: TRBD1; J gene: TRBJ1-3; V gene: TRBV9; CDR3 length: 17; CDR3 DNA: TGTGCCAGCAGCGTAGGGGGGACAGCCTCATCCGGAAACACCATATATTTT; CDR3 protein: CASSVGGTASSGNTIYF
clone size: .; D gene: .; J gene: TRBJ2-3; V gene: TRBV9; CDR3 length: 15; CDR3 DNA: TGTGCCAGCAGCGTACAGGGGAGTGGAACAGATACGCAGTATTTT; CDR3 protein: CASSVQGSGTDTQYF
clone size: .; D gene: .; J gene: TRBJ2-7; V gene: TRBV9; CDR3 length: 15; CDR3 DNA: TGTGCCAGCAGCGTAGGTACGGGAAACTCCTACGAGCAGTACTTC; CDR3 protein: CASSVGTGNSYEQYF
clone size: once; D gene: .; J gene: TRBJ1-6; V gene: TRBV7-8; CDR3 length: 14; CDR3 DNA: TGTGCCAGCAGCCTCGGACAGATCAATTCACCCCTCCACTTT; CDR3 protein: CASSLGQINSPLHF
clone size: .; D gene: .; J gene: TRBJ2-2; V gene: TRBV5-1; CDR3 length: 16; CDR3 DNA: TGCGCCAGCAGCTTGGGACCTCAGGGAAACACCGGGGAGCTGTTTTTT; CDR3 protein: CASSLGPQGNTGELFF
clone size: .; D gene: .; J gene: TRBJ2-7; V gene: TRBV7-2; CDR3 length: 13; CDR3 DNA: TGTGCCAGCAGCTCGTCGGCGACCTACGAGCAGTACTTC; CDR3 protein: CASSSSATYEQYF
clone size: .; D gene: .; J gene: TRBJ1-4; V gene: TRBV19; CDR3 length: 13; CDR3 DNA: TGTGCCAGTGGGGCTCAGGCTAATGAAAAACTGTTTTTT; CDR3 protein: CASGAQANEKLFF
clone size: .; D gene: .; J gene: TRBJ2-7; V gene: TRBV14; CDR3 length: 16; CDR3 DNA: TGTGCCAGCAGCCACGTAATGGGACCACACTCCTACGAGCAGTACTTC; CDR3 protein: CASSHVMGPHSYEQYF
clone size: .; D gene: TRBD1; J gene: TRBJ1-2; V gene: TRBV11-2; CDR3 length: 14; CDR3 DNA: TGTGCCAGCATAACGACAGGGGGCGGAAGTGGCTACACCTTC; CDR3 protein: CASITTGGGSGYTF
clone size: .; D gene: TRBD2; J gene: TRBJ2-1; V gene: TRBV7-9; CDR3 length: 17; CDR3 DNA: TGTGCCAGCAGCCCAAGGGGGACGGGGGGGCCCTACAATGAGCAGTTCTTC; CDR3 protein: CASSPRGTGGPYNEQFF
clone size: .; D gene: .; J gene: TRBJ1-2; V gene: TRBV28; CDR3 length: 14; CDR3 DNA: TGTGCCAGCAGTTTTCAGGGGACGAACTATGGCTACACCTTC; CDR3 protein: CASSFQGTNYGYTF
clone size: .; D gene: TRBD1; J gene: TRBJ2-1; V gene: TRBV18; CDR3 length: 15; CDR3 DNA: TGTGCCAGCTCCCCCGGACAGGGTAACCTCGGAGAGCAGTTCTTC; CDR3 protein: CASSPGQGNLGEQFF
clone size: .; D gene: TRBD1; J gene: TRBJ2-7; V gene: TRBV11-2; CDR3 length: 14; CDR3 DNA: TGTGCCAGCAGCCGTGGAGGACAGGGATACGAGCAGTACTTC; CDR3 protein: CASSRGGQGYEQYF
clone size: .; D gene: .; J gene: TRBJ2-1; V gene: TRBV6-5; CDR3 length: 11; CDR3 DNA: TGTGCCAGCAGTTCCTCCTGGGAGCAGTTCTTC; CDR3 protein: CASSSSWEQFF
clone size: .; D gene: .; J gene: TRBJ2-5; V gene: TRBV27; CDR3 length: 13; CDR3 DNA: TGTGCCGCAGGGAGCGGACGTGGGGAGACCCAGTACTTC; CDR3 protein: CAAGSGRGETQYF
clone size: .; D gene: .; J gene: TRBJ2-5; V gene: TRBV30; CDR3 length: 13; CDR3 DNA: TGTGCCTGGAGTGGACAGGCGGTAGAGACCCAGTACTTC; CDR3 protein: CAWSGQAVETQYF
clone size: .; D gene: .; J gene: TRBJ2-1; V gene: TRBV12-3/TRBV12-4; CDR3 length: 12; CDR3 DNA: TGTGCCAGCACTAGTATGCCCAATGAGCAGTTCTTC; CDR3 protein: CASTSMPNEQFF
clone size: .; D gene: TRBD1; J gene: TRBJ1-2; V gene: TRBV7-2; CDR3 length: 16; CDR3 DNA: TGTGCCAGCAGCTTGGTGTTGGGACAGGGCGGAAATGGCTACACCTTC; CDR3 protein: CASSLVLGQGGNGYTF
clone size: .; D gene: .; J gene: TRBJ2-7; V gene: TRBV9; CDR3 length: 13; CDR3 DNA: TGTGCCAGCAATCGGGGAGCTTGGGACGAGCAGTACTTC; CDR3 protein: CASNRGAWDEQYF
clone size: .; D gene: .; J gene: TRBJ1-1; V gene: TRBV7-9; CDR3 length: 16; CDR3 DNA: TGTGCCAGCAGCTTAGGGACCGCCGGGGGGTACGCTGAAGCTTTCTTT; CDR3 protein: CASSLGTAGGYAEAFF
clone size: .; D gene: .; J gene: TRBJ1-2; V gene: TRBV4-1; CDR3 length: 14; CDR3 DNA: TGCGCCAGCAGCCAAAGGACCCTAACCCATGGCTACACCTTC; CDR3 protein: CASSQRTLTHGYTF
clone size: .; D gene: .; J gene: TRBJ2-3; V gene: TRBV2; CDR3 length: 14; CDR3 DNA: TGTGCCAGCAGTGTAAGGGCGGTCTCAGATACGCAGTATTTT; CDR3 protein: CASSVRAVSDTQYF
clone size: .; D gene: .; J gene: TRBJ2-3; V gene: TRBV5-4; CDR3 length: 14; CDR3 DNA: TGTGCCAGCAGCTTGGGGGGGGCTGCAGATACGCAGTATTTT; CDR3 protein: CASSLGGAADTQYF